This is a list of T cell receptor beta chains from one sample in a study of cytomegalovirus exposure and HLA in healthy donors. Data came from immunoSEQ multiplex PCR; TCRdb stores just in-frame clones and leaves some out. Counted here are about 95,000 clones, about four fifths occurring once; the ten biggest clones make up 3% to 3.5%. The sequencing input was PBMCs. The receptor source for this set is a man younger than 45 in good health and CMV-seropositive. CDR3s include the opening cysteine and the closing phenylalanine or tryptophan. D genes are given only for firm matches. Clone size is not always given. Where it is, it says once, few, many or a class for expanded clones.

V	D	J	size	CDR3	DNA
TRBV7-6	.	TRBJ1-4	.	CASSPREGSTSTNEKLFF	TGTGCCAGCAGCCCCCGGGAGGGAAGCACATCAACTAATGAAAAACTGTTTTTT
TRBV7-2	.	TRBJ2-1	.	CASSGTSTYNEQFF	TGTGCCAGCTCCGGGACAAGTACCTACAATGAGCAGTTCTTC
TRBV19	.	TRBJ1-5	once	CASSMGPVNQPQHF	TGTGCCAGTAGTATGGGGCCAGTCAATCAGCCCCAGCATTTT
TRBV7-9	.	TRBJ1-5	.	CASSLGREPQHF	TGTGCCAGCAGCTTAGGGAGGGAGCCCCAGCATTTT
TRBV28	TRBD1	TRBJ2-7	.	CASTSSPGGTSYEQYF	TGTGCCAGCACTTCGTCCCCAGGGGGTACCTCCTACGAGCAGTACTTC
TRBV7-9	TRBD1	TRBJ1-4	.	CASSLRDRGLANEKLFF	TGTGCCAGCAGCCTGCGGGACAGGGGGCTGGCTAATGAAAAACTGTTTTTT
TRBV10-3	.	TRBJ1-1	few	CAITVEGNTEAFF	TGTGCCATCACCGTCGAGGGGAACACTGAAGCTTTCTTT
TRBV5-4	TRBD2	TRBJ2-7	.	CASSFGLAGGSEQYF	TGTGCCAGCAGCTTTGGACTAGCGGGAGGGAGTGAGCAGTACTTC
TRBV5-1	.	TRBJ2-1	.	CASSFLLGGEQFF	TGCGCCAGCAGCTTTCTCCTAGGCGGTGAGCAGTTCTTC
TRBV11-2	TRBD1	TRBJ2-1	.	CASSLGQGSYNEQFF	TGTGCCAGCAGCTTGGGACAGGGTTCCTACAATGAGCAGTTCTTC
TRBV7-9	TRBD1	TRBJ1-5	.	CASSPADRGNQPQHF	TGTGCCAGCAGCCCAGCCGACAGGGGTAATCAGCCCCAGCATTTT
TRBV29-1	TRBD2	TRBJ2-3	.	CSVEGGTSGIADTQYF	TGCAGCGTTGAGGGTGGGACTAGCGGGATCGCAGATACGCAGTATTTT
TRBV27	TRBD1	TRBJ1-2	.	CASSLRTPGQTLYGYTF	TGTGCCAGCAGTTTGAGGACCCCGGGACAGACTCTCTATGGCTACACCTTC
TRBV5-1	TRBD1	TRBJ2-7	.	CASSRDRVDEQYF	TGCGCCAGCAGCAGGGACAGGGTCGACGAGCAGTACTTC
TRBV28	.	TRBJ1-1	.	CASSLPAGVGTEAFF	TGTGCCAGCAGTTTACCTGCCGGGGTGGGCACTGAAGCTTTCTTT
TRBV30	.	TRBJ2-2	.	CAWGLNTGELFF	TGTGCCTGGGGTCTAAACACCGGGGAGCTGTTTTTT
TRBV6-5	.	TRBJ1-2	.	CASRKGLNYGYTF	TGTGCCAGCAGAAAGGGGTTAAACTATGGCTACACCTTC
TRBV11-2	.	TRBJ1-2	.	CASSLDYQVSYGYTF	TGTGCCAGCAGCTTAGATTATCAGGTCAGCTATGGCTACACCTTC
TRBV25-1	TRBD1	TRBJ1-2	.	CASSGWTGGAYGYTF	TGTGCCAGCAGTGGTTGGACAGGGGGCGCTTATGGCTACACCTTC
TRBV7-2	.	TRBJ2-3	.	CASSLLSDTQYF	TGTGCCAGCAGCCTCCTTTCAGATACGCAGTATTTT
TRBV7-2	.	TRBJ2-3	.	CASSTRQASTDTQYF	TGTGCCAGCAGCACCAGACAGGCCAGCACAGATACGCAGTATTTT
TRBV5-1	TRBD1	TRBJ1-6	.	CASSLEGQGNSPLHF	TGCGCCAGCAGCTTGGAGGGACAGGGGAATTCACCCCTCCACTTT
TRBV6-5	.	TRBJ2-3	.	CASSYRRNQGTDTQYF	TGTGCCAGCAGTTACAGGCGGAATCAAGGCACAGATACGCAGTATTTT
TRBV29-1	.	TRBJ2-3	.	CSVESDTHSTDTQYF	TGCAGCGTTGAATCGGACACCCATAGCACAGATACGCAGTATTTT
TRBV29-1	.	TRBJ1-1	once	CSLQGAQNTEAFF	TGCAGCCTCCAAGGAGCCCAAAACACTGAAGCTTTCTTT
TRBV7-9	.	TRBJ1-4	few	CASSFSQLNEKLFF	TGTGCCAGCAGCTTCTCACAGCTTAATGAAAAACTGTTTTTT
TRBV5-1	.	TRBJ2-1	few	CASSLEASFDEQFF	TGCGCCAGCAGCTTGGAGGCTAGTTTCGATGAGCAGTTCTTC
TRBV18	.	TRBJ2-1	.	CASSPPETSGNEQFF	TGTGCCAGCTCACCACCCGAGACTAGTGGCAATGAGCAGTTCTTC
TRBV5-1	TRBD2	TRBJ2-3	.	CASSPPSGRGADTQYF	TGCGCCAGCAGCCCTCCTAGCGGGAGAGGGGCAGATACGCAGTATTTT
TRBV14	TRBD2	TRBJ2-1	.	CASSPMGRLAGDAYNEQFF	TGTGCCAGCAGCCCAATGGGGAGACTAGCGGGAGATGCCTACAATGAGCAGTTCTTC
TRBV6-5	TRBD1	TRBJ1-5	.	CASSTGDYQPQHF	TGTGCCAGCAGTACAGGGGATTACCAGCCCCAGCATTTT
TRBV2	TRBD1	TRBJ1-4	.	CASSRQGGLLEKLFF	TGTGCCAGCAGTAGACAGGGGGGGCTTTTGGAAAAACTGTTTTTT
TRBV11-2	.	TRBJ1-2	.	CASSLGDIYGYTF	TGTGCCAGCAGCTTAGGGGACATCTATGGCTACACCTTC
TRBV10-3	TRBD2	TRBJ2-3	.	CAIGPSRTRGKDTQYF	TGTGCCATCGGTCCGAGCAGGACTAGGGGCAAAGATACGCAGTATTTT
TRBV19	.	TRBJ1-2	.	CASSIDPAGVNGYTF	TGTGCCAGTAGTATAGATCCGGCGGGAGTTAATGGCTACACCTTC
TRBV7-9	TRBD1	TRBJ2-7	.	CASSLRTGSYEQYF	TGTGCCAGCAGCTTACGGACAGGATCCTACGAGCAGTACTTC
TRBV14	.	TRBJ2-3	.	CASSQDVWLATALTDAQYF	TGTGCCAGCAGCCAAGATGTGTGGCTAGCGACCGCACTGACAGATGCGCAGTATTTT
TRBV10-3	TRBD1	TRBJ2-7	.	CAISRGETGPYEQYF	TGTGCCATCAGTCGAGGAGAGACAGGGCCGTACGAGCAGTACTTC
TRBV5-5	TRBD1	TRBJ1-2	.	CASSPVIRDRVLGYGYTF	TGTGCCAGCAGCCCCGTTATCCGGGACAGGGTCCTTGGCTATGGCTACACCTTC
TRBV19	TRBD1	TRBJ1-5	few	CASSMTGSNQPQHF	TGTGCCAGTAGTATGACAGGGAGCAATCAGCCCCAGCATTTT
TRBV5-6	.	TRBJ1-1	few	CASSLGPGVSTEAFF	TGTGCCAGCAGCCTAGGGCCCGGGGTGAGCACTGAAGCTTTCTTT
TRBV18	TRBD2	TRBJ2-2	.	CASSPIGAGGTGELFF	TGTGCCAGCTCACCCATCGGAGCGGGAGGGACCGGGGAGCTGTTTTTT
TRBV10-3	TRBD1	TRBJ1-1	once	CAISDRENTEAFF	TGTGCCATCAGCGACAGGGAGAACACTGAAGCTTTCTTT
TRBV6-6	TRBD1	TRBJ2-1	.	CASSYQGDFGGEQFF	TGTGCCAGCAGTTATCAGGGGGATTTTGGGGGTGAGCAGTTCTTC
TRBV11-2	.	TRBJ2-7	.	CASSLFDEQYF	TGTGCCAGCAGCTTATTCGACGAGCAGTACTTC
TRBV10-1	.	TRBJ2-7	.	CASSEAGTYEQYF	TGCGCCAGCAGTGAGGCGGGTACCTACGAGCAGTACTTC
TRBV5-1	TRBD1	TRBJ1-1	.	CASLGQEGNTEAFF	TGCGCCAGCCTTGGACAGGAGGGGAACACTGAAGCTTTCTTT
TRBV7-8	.	TRBJ1-6	.	CASSLEQLGDSPLHF	TGTGCCAGCAGCTTAGAACAGTTAGGTGATTCACCCCTCCACTTT
TRBV7-6	.	TRBJ1-3	once	CASSLEGRAGNTIYF	TGTGCCAGCAGCTTAGAGGGGCGCGCTGGAAACACCATATATTTT
TRBV12-5	.	TRBJ1-1	.	CASGKPRAGTEAFF	TGTGCTAGTGGTAAGCCCAGGGCTGGGACTGAAGCTTTCTTT
TRBV6-5	.	TRBJ2-1	.	CASRQAPLGAEQFF	TGTGCCAGCAGGCAAGCACCCCTAGGGGCGGAGCAGTTCTTC
TRBV15	TRBD2	TRBJ2-1	few	CATSREVTSGVHEQFF	TGTGCCACCAGCAGAGAGGTGACTAGCGGGGTCCATGAGCAGTTCTTC
TRBV11-2	.	TRBJ2-4	.	CASLDSGKVDIQYF	TGTGCCAGCCTCGACTCTGGTAAGGTGGACATTCAGTACTTC
TRBV6-5	TRBD2	TRBJ2-7	few	CASSIIAGDLYEQYF	TGTGCCAGCAGTATAATAGCGGGAGATCTCTACGAGCAGTACTTC
TRBV30	.	TRBJ1-1	.	CAWRRGNTEAFF	TGTGCCTGGAGGAGAGGGAACACTGAAGCTTTCTTT
TRBV2	.	TRBJ2-1	.	CASSEPLSGLYNEQFF	TGTGCCAGCAGTGAACCCCTTTCGGGATTATACAATGAGCAGTTCTTC
TRBV7-6	TRBD1	TRBJ1-1	.	CASSERSTGAVYTEAFF	TGTGCCAGCAGCGAGCGATCCACAGGGGCAGTGTACACTGAAGCTTTCTTT
TRBV18	.	TRBJ1-1	.	CASSPYGTGGANTEAFF	TGTGCCAGCTCACCATACGGGACTGGGGGGGCGAACACTGAAGCTTTCTTT
TRBV6-5	TRBD2	TRBJ2-3	once	CASSGTSGGTDTQYF	TGTGCCAGCAGTGGAACTAGCGGTGGCACAGATACGCAGTATTTT
TRBV5-1	.	TRBJ1-5	.	CASSLGGLSNQPQHF	TGCGCCAGCAGCCTCGGAGGGTTGAGCAATCAGCCCCAGCATTTT